One sample yielded the 3 T cell receptor beta chains listed below, sequenced in a study of T cells in localized non-small cell lung cancer. Clones were sequenced by immunoSEQ multiplex PCR, and TCRdb holds only the in-frame ones, with some missing. The profile shows tens of thousands of clones, approximately 90% of them singletons. Specimen: peripheral blood, collected before any cancer treatment. These receptors came from a man aged 35 to 69 with stage I squamous cell lung carcinoma.

The chain uses TRBV28 and TRBJ2-3; TRBD2 aligns across 8 bases. The CDR3 extends over 15 amino acids. Per germline, CDR1 MDHEN and CDR2 SYDVKM. After removal of 8 bases from V and 2 bases from J, the junction contained 9 bases not matched to a gene. CDR3 DNA sequence: TGTGCCAGCCGAAAGGAGCGGGAGAACACAGATACGCAGTATTTT. It specifies CASRKERENTDTQYF.

The rearrangement joins TRBV9 to TRBJ2-3; TRBD1 matches 7 bases. The ends lost 0 bases at V and 5 bases at J; junction bases unmatched: 6. Per the germline V gene, CDR1 is SGDLS and CDR2 is YYNGEE. The CDR3 consists of 15 residues. The CDR3 region has the DNA TGTGCCAGCAGCGTAGGTAGCAGGGGGAGAGATACGCAGTATTTT. It translates to CASSVGSRGRDTQYF. The variable domain in full, with the rest retrieved from reference TRBV9 and TRBJ2-3, is DSGVTQTPKHLITATGQRVTLRCSPRSGDLSVYWYQQSLDQGLQFLIQYYNGEERAKGNILERFSAQQFPDLHSELNLSSLELGDSALYFCASSVGSRGRDTQYFGPGTRLTVL.

V usage is TRBV7-3 and J usage is TRBJ1-1; D uncertain. Germline values: CDR1 SGHTA, CDR2 FQGTGA. This CDR3 has 13 residues. Trimming took 0 bases from V and 4 from J, leaving 6 bases between them. Here the CDR3 reads CASSLTFSTEAFF. The CDR3 DNA sequence: TGTGCCAGCAGCTTAACGTTCAGCACTGAAGCTTTCTTT.